This TCR beta chain was retrieved from a study of cytomegalovirus exposure and HLA in healthy donors. Broader study findings: Many donors shared some public TCRs, even though most TCR sequences were rare.

As regards this clone: Antigen specificity is unknown.

The CDR3 loop spans 14 amino acids. After removal of 2 bases from V and 3 bases from J, the junction contained 3 bases not matched to a gene. Looked up from germline, CDR1 is MNHEY and CDR2 is SMNVEV (reference sequence). The PCR contained 60 Vbeta and 13 Jbeta primers. In the authors' methods: In a later analysis, the count reached 80 million or so unique TCR beta chains, with 10 million to 11 million shared. Produced via immunoSEQ multiplex PCR; TCRdb's table is partial and in-frame only. V, J and clone size reflect that table, while D and trimming were determined from the DNA. The profile shows fewer than 85,000 clones, around 78% of them singletons.

The TCR was taken from a man aged 35 to 55 in good health and CMV-seronegative. The sample was PBMCs. The rearrangement joins TRBV27 to TRBJ2-7; 8 bases are shared with TRBD1. The chain's CDR3 is CASSLGDRIYEQYF. The CDR3 nucleotides read TGTGCCAGCAGTTTAGGGGACAGGATCTACGAGCAGTACTTC.